This T cell receptor (beta chain) was retrieved from a study of blood T cell repertoires in COVID-19. Germline V gene data show CDR1 as SGHDN and CDR2 as FVKESK. This CDR3 is built from 18 residues. Trimming took off 0 bases at V and 4 bases at J, with 19 bases between the two ends. Some clones are missing from TCRdb's copy, which holds only in-frame ones; the method was immunoSEQ multiplex PCR. This sample has about 26,000 clones; around 87% occur once, and the top ten carry about 11%. Sequencing input: peripheral blood. The sequence was collected from a man in his 70s with acute or convalescent COVID-19. This chain connects TRBV14 to TRBJ2-1; tentative D call: TRBD1 (6 bases). The DNA for the CDR3 is TGTGCCAGCAGCCAAGATGTCAGGGGCCCCAGGAGGTACAATGAGCAGTTCTTC. Amino acid sequence: CASSQDVRGPRRYNEQFF.